This TCR beta chain appears in the sequencing data of a study of radiation and T cells in renal cell carcinoma. The CDR3 is made up of 13 amino acids. The V gene's germline CDR1 is LNHNV and CDR2 YYDKDF (reference sequence). V lost 1 base and J 5 bases, leaving 6 bases between the germline ends. The repertoire was sequenced with immunoSEQ multiplex PCR; TCRdb's copy has only in-frame clones and lacks some. The profile shows some 150,000 clones, less than 85% of them singletons. This clone has only a few counts. The time point: baseline pretreatment blood. Treatment here: 15 Gy SBRT to primary tumor, nephrectomy 4 weeks later.

This sample comprised blood, obtained from a patient whose treatment included radiotherapy and nephrectomy. The source of this sequence is a woman aged 45 to 65 with renal cell carcinoma. This sequence joins TRBV15 and TRBJ1-3; D is unresolved. CDR3 coding DNA: TGTGCCACCAGCAGAGTAAGCCGAAACACCATATATTTT. Protein product: CATSRVSRNTIYF. Based on the CDR3 plus reference TRBV15 and TRBJ1-3, the full variable domain is DAMVIQNPRYQVTQFGKPVTLSCSQTLNHNVMYWYQQKSSQAPKLLFHYYDKDFNNEADTPDNFQSRRPNTSFCFLDIRSPGLGDTAMYLCATSRVSRNTIYFGEGSWLTVV.